These T cell receptor beta chains were read from a single sample in a study of response to subunit inactivated influenza vaccine. TCRdb re-called the RT-PCR reads through MiXCR, storing one row per CDR3 protein. The sample gives around 520,000 distinct CDR3 sequences, 12% of which show up once; roughly 10% is in the top ten. Here the sequenced sample was PBMCs from blood, taken on the day of vaccination. The receptors here all came from a man aged 45-65 years who received an inactivated influenza vaccine. Both conserved end residues are part of each CDR3. D genes are given only for firm matches. A clone size is listed for some rows: how often the clone was seen (once, few, many), or a class if it is expanded.

J | V | D | size | DNA | CDR3
TRBJ2-5 | TRBV5-1 | - | - | TGCGCCAGCAGCTTGAGCATCCAAGAGACCCAGTACTTC | CASSLSIQETQYF
TRBJ2-5 | TRBV15 | - | - | TGTGCCACCAGCAGACAGGGAACCCAAGAGACCCAGTACTTC | CATSRQGTQETQYF
TRBJ1-5 | TRBV2 | - | - | TGTGCCAGCAGTGAAATAGGCAATCAGCCCCAGCATTTT | CASSEIGNQPQHF
TRBJ2-1 | TRBV7-9 | TRBD1 | - | TGTGCCACCATCAGACAGGGGGCCCTTGACAATGAGCAGTTCTTC | CATIRQGALDNEQFF
TRBJ1-2 | TRBV6-1 | TRBD1 | - | TGTGCCAGCAGAGAAAGACAGGGGTTTAACTATGGCTACACCTTC | CASRERQGFNYGYTF
TRBJ2-2 | TRBV7-6 | TRBD1 | few | TGTGCCAGCAGTCCCCAAACAGGGGGTTTGGGCACCGGGGAGCTGTTTTTT | CASSPQTGGLGTGELFF
TRBJ1-4 | TRBV2 | - | - | TGTGCCAGCAGTGCTTGGCAGGACCCTAATGAAAAACTGTTTTTT | CASSAWQDPNEKLFF
TRBJ2-1 | TRBV10-3 | - | few | TGTGCCATCAGTCAGGGGACCCACAATGAGCAGTTCTTC | CAISQGTHNEQFF
TRBJ2-5 | TRBV5-1 | - | - | TGCGCCAGCAGCTTGGTTCTGGGGGCTGGCCAAGAGACCCAGTACTTC | CASSLVLGAGQETQYF
TRBJ2-4 | TRBV5-1 | - | - | TGCGCCAGCAGCTCGGGGCAGACAGTTAACATTCAGTACTTC | CASSSGQTVNIQYF
TRBJ2-7 | TRBV14 | TRBD1 | - | TGTGCCAGCAGCCCGACGCCTTCCTGGGACAGGGACTACGAGCAGTACTTC | CASSPTPSWDRDYEQYF
TRBJ1-6 | TRBV20-1 | TRBD1 | many | TGCAGTGCAGCCGGGACAGGGGCCAATTCACCCCTCCACTTT | CSAAGTGANSPLHF
TRBJ1-1 | TRBV20-1 | - | few | TGCAGTGCTAGAGTGGATGGGTTGACTGAAGCTTTCTTT | CSARVDGLTEAFF